This T cell receptor beta chain came from a study of cytomegalovirus exposure and HLA in healthy donors. Study-level points and caveats: In vitro assays verified that a few CMV-associated chains recognized CMV antigens specifically. In a later analysis, V- and J-gene trimming of beta chains associated with a DCLRE1C missense variant, replicated independently.

Nominally healthy donors provided the samples, though records likely missed some immune exposures. CDR1 and CDR2 (germline): MNHEY, SVGAGI. This CDR3 contains 14 residues. Trimming cost V 5 bases and J 5 bases; bases outside gene matches: 2. Primers: 60 Vbeta forward and 13 Jbeta reverse. TCRdb's copy holds only in-frame clones and misses some; the assay was immunoSEQ multiplex PCR. The table shows under 130,000 clones, with about three quarters occurring only once. This clone has just one count. Antigen specificity is unknown. The chain has TRBV6-5 and TRBJ2-3, with 12 bases lining up with TRBD1. Sequencing was done on a sample of PBMCs. This sequence was found in a female donor in good health and CMV-seropositive. Written as DNA, the CDR3 is TGTGCCAGCAGTCGGGACAGGGGGCAAGATACGCAGTATTTT. Its translation is CASSRDRGQDTQYF.